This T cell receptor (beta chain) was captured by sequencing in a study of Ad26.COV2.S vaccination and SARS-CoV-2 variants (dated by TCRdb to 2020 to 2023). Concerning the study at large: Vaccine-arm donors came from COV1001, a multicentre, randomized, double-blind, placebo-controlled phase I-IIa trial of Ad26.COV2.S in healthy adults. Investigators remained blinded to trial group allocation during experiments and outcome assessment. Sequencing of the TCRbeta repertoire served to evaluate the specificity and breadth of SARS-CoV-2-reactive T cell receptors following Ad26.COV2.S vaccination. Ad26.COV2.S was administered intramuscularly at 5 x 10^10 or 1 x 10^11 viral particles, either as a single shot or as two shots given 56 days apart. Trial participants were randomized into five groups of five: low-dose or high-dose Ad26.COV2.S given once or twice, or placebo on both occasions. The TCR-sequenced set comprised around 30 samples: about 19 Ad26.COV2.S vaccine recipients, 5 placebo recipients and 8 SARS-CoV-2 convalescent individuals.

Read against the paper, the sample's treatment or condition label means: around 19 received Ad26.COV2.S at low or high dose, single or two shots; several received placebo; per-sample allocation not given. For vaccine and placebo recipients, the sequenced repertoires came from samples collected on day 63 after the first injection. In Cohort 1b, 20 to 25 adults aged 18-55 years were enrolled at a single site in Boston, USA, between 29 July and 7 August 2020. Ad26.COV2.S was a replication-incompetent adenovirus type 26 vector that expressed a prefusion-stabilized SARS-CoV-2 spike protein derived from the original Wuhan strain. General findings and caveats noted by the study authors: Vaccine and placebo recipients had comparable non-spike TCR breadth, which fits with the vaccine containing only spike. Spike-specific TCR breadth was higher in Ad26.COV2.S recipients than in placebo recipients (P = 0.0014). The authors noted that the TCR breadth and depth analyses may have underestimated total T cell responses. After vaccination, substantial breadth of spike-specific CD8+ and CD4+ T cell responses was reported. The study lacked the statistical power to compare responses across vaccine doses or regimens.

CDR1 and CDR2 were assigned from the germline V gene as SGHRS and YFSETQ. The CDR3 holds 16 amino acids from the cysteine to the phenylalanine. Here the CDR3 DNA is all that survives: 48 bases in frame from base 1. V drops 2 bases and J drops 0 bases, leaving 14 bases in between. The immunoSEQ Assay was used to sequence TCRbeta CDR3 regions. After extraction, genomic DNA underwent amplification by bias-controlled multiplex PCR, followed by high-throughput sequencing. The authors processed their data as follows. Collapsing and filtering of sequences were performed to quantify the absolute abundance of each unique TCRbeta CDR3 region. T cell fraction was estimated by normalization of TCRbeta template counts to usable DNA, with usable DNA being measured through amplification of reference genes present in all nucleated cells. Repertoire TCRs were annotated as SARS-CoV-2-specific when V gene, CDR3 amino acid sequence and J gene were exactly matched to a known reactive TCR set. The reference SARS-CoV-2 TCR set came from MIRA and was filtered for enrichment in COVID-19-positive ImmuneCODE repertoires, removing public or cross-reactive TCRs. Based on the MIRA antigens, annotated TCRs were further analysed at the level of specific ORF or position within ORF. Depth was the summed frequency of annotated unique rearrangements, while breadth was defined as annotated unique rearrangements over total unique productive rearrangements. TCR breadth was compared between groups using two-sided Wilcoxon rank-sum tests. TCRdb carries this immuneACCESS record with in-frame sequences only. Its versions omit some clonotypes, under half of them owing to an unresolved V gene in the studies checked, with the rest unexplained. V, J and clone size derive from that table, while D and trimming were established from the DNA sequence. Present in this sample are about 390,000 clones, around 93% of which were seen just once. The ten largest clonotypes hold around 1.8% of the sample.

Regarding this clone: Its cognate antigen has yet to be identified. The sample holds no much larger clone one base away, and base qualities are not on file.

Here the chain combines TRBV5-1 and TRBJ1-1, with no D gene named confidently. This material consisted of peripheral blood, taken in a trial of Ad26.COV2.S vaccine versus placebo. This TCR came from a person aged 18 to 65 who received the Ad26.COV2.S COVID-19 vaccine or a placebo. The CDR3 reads CASSLGRNSMNTEAFF. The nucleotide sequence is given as TGCGCCAGCAGCTTAGGACGGAACTCCATGAACACTGAAGCTTTCTTT. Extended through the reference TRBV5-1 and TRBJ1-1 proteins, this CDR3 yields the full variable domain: KAGVTQTPRYLIKTRGQQVTLSCSPISGHRSVSWYQQTPGQGLQFLFEYFSETQRNKGNFPGRFSGRQFSNSRSEMNVSTLELGDSALYLCASSLGRNSMNTEAFFGQGTRLTVV.